A single sample gave rise to the 12 T cell receptor beta chains below, sequenced in a study of T cell responses to AZD1222 COVID-19 vaccine. The repertoire was sequenced with immunoSEQ multiplex PCR; TCRdb's copy has only in-frame clones and lacks some. Among some 81,000 clones listed, approximately 86% were seen once. Sequences were derived from peripheral blood, sampled 28 days after the second AZD1222 dose. These receptors all stem from an adult who received the AZD1222 COVID-19 vaccine.

This clone was seen a few times. This chain connects TRBV24-1 to TRBJ2-7; 7 bases line up with TRBD1. The junction had 2 bases not matched to a gene; V was cut back by 3 bases and J by 4 bases. Germline V gene lookup returns CDR1 KGHDR and CDR2 SFDVKD. The CDR3 has 13 amino acids. CDR3 amino acids: CATSDLQGYEQYF. As DNA, the CDR3 is TGTGCCACCAGTGATCTACAGGGGTACGAGCAGTACTTC.

This chain connects TRBV6-5 to TRBJ2-7; TRBD2 agrees at 8 bases. J lost 3 bases, V lost 6 bases, and 7 bases had no gene match. This CDR3 spans 14 amino acids. Germline lookup yields CDR1 MNHEY and CDR2 SVGAGI. The CDR3 protein is CASSPFRGGYEQYF. CDR3 in DNA: TGTGCCAGCAGCCCATTCCGGGGGGGCTACGAGCAGTACTTC.

This clone appeared a single time. The V and J genes are TRBV6-5 and TRBJ2-6; D not certain. Germline CDR1 is MNHEY and CDR2 is SVGAGI. Trimming removed 8 bases from V and 0 bases from J, with 11 bases in between. This CDR3 is 15 amino acids long. The CDR3 protein is CASRKYSSGANVLTF. CDR3 sequence (DNA): TGTGCCAGCCGAAAATACAGCTCTGGGGCCAACGTCCTGACTTTC.

This clone was found a few times. The rearrangement joins TRBV7-2 to TRBJ1-2; 7 nucleotides align to TRBD1. This CDR3 is 13 amino acids long. CDR1 and CDR2 from the germline V gene are SGHTA and FQGNSA. Trimming cost V 1 base and J 6 bases; bases outside gene matches: 2. CDR3 nucleotide sequence: TGTGCCAGCAGCTTAGTTGGACAGGATGGCTACACCTTC. Translating it yields CASSLVGQDGYTF.

This chain links TRBV9 with TRBJ2-6, with 7 bases fitting TRBD1. V shed 4 bases and J 0 bases; nucleotides not matched to a gene: 1. The CDR3 loop spans 15 amino acids. Germline lookup yields CDR1 SGDLS and CDR2 YYNGEE. Here the CDR3 reads CASSSGGSGANVLTF. In DNA form, the CDR3 reads TGTGCCAGCAGCTCAGGGGGCTCTGGGGCCAACGTCCTGACTTTC.

V is TRBV7-2 and J is TRBJ2-5; D is undetermined. This CDR3 has 13 amino acids. Trimming cost V 4 bases and J 5 bases, with 11 bases left between them. CDR1 is SGHTA and CDR2 is FQGNSA in the germline V gene. CDR3 region: CASSSGQVETQYF. CDR3 DNA: TGTGCCAGCAGCTCCGGCCAGGTCGAGACCCAGTACTTC.

The genes are TRBV6-5 and TRBJ1-1; weak D call: TRBD1 (5 bases). Germline assignment: CDR1 MNHEY and CDR2 SVGAGI. Trimming took off 7 bases at V and 6 bases at J, with 15 bases between the two ends. The CDR3 runs to 13 residues. The CDR3 here is CASIPRGEAEAFF. DNA of the CDR3: TGTGCCAGCATCCCGCGGGGGGAGGCTGAAGCTTTCTTT.

The chain combines TRBV3-1 (or the pseudogene TRBV3-2) with TRBJ2-5; a weak D match, TRBD1 (5 bases). V lost 1 base to trimming and J lost 5 bases, with 23 bases between them. The V gene's germline CDR1 is LGHDT and CDR2 YNNKEL (reference sequence). The CDR3 length is 18 residues. The CDR3 bases are TGTGCCAGCAGCCAAGCCGGTCGTGGAACAGGCCGTGGGGAGACCCAGTACTTC. Amino acid sequence: CASSQAGRGTGRGETQYF.

This sequence joins TRBV27 and TRBJ2-5; 11 bases agree with TRBD2. V lost 6 bases and J lost 4; bases outside the gene matches: 4. The V gene's germline CDR1 is MNHEY and CDR2 SMNVEV (reference sequence). The CDR3 totals 14 residues. The CDR3 DNA follows: TGTGCCAGCAGGAGTAGCGGGGGGGGAGAGACCCAGTACTTC. Amino acids: CASRSSGGGETQYF.

This clone was counted only a few times. The J gene is TRBJ2-3, the V gene TRBV9, with D uncertain. The CDR3 runs to 12 residues. Germline V gives CDR1 SGDLS, CDR2 YYNGEE. Deletions cut 1 base from V and 0 bases from J, with 0 bases between. The CDR3 nucleotides are TGTGCCAGCAGCGTAAGCACAGATACGCAGTATTTT. Translated: CASSVSTDTQYF.

The V call is TRBV10-1, the J call TRBJ1-2, with D perhaps TRBD1 (6 bases). Germline CDR1 is WNHNN and CDR2 is SYGVQD (reference sequence). The CDR3 contains 13 residues. The ends were cut back, 0 bases at V and 7 bases at J, with 9 bases in the middle. This chain's CDR3 is CASSESRGAGYTF. As DNA, the CDR3 is TGCGCCAGCAGTGAGTCGAGGGGGGCTGGCTACACCTTC.

The V gene is TRBV27, the J gene TRBJ2-1, with a possible D match to TRBD1 (6 bases). CDR1 MNHEY and CDR2 SMNVEV come from the germline V gene (reference sequence). The V and J ends lost 5 bases and 1 base respectively, with 15 bases between them. The CDR3 has 16 residues. This CDR3 reads CASSPIGQQSYNEQFF. In DNA form, the CDR3 reads TGTGCCAGCAGTCCCATCGGACAGCAATCCTACAATGAGCAGTTCTTC.